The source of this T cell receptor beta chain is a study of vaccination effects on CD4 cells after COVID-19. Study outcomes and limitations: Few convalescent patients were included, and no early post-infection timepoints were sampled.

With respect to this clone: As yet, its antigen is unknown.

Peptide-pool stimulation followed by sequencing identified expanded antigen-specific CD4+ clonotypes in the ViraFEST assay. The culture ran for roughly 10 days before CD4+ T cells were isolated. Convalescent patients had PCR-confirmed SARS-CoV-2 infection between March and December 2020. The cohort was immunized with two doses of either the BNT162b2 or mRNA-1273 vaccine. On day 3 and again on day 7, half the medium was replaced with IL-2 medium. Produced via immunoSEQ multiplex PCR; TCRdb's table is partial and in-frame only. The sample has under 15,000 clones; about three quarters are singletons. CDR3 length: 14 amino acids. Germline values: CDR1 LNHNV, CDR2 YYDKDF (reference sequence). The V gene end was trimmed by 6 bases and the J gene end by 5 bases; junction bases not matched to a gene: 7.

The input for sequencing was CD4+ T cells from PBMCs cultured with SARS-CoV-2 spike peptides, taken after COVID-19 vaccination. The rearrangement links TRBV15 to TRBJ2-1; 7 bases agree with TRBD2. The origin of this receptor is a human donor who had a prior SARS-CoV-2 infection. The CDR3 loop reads CATRVWSGDNEQFF. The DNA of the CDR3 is TGTGCCACCAGAGTCTGGAGCGGGGACAATGAGCAGTTCTTC.